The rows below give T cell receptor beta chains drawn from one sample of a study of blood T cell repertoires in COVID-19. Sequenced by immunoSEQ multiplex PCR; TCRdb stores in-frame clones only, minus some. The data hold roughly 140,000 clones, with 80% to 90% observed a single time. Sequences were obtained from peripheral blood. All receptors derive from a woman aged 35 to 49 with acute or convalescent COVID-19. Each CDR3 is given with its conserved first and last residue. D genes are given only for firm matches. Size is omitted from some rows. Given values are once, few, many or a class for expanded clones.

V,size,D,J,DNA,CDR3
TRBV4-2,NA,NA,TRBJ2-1,TGTGCCAGCAGCCAAGGACTAGACTACAATGAGCAGTTCTTC,CASSQGLDYNEQFF
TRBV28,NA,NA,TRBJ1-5,TGTGCCAGCAGTCTGGGCCGCGGGGGCAATCAGCCCCAGCATTTT,CASSLGRGGNQPQHF
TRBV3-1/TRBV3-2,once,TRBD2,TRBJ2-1,TGTGCCAGCAGCCAAGACGGGCCCAGCGGGAGGAGACGCGAGCAGTTCTTC,CASSQDGPSGRRREQFF
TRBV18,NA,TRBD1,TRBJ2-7,TGTGCCAGCTCACCATTCGGGGACAGGGGCTCCTACGAGCAGTACTTC,CASSPFGDRGSYEQYF
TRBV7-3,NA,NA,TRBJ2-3,TGTGCCAGCAGCCCCTCGGGTGGCACAGATACGCAGTATTTT,CASSPSGGTDTQYF
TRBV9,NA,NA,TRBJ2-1,TGTGCCAGCAGCGCGAGCTCTAGAGAGGATGAGCAGTTCTTC,CASSASSREDEQFF
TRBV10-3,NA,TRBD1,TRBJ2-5,TGTGCCATCAGGGATTTTTTAGGGACAGACCAAGAGACCCAGTACTTC,CAIRDFLGTDQETQYF
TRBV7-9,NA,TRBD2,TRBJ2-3,TGTGCCAGCAGCTTGCGGGGGGGGCCCGCAGATACGCAGTATTTT,CASSLRGGPADTQYF
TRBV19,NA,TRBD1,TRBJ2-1,TGTGCCAGTATGGAGACAGGGGCCTTAGGGACGCCCTACAATGAGCAGTTCTTC,CASMETGALGTPYNEQFF
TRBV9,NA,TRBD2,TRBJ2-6,TGTGCCAGCAGCGTAGCATCTTCAGGACTAGCACCGAGCTCTGGGGCCAACGTCCTGACTTTC,CASSVASSGLAPSSGANVLTF
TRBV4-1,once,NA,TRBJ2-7,TGCGCCAGCAGCCAAGATTGGAGCGAGCAGTACTTC,CASSQDWSEQYF
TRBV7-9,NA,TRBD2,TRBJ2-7,TGTGCCAGCAGCTCGAGCGGGGGGCCCTACGAGCAGTACTTC,CASSSSGGPYEQYF
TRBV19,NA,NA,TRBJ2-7,TGTGCCAGTAGTATTGGCCACGAAGCCTACGAGCAGTACTTC,CASSIGHEAYEQYF
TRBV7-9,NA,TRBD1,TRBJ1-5,TGTGCCAGCAGCCCAGGGGGTGCTCCTTATCAGCCCCAGCATTTT,CASSPGGAPYQPQHF
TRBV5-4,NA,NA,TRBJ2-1,TGTGCCAGCAGCTTGGCACTATCGCGCGACTACAATGAGCAGTTCTTC,CASSLALSRDYNEQFF
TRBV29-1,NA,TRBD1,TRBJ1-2,TGCAGCGTTTCGGACAGGGCGCCTAACTATGGCTACACCTTC,CSVSDRAPNYGYTF
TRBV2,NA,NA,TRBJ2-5,TGTGCCAGCAGCATAATTTGGGCTAGCAGAGAGACCCAGTACTTC,CASSIIWASRETQYF
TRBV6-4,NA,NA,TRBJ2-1,TGTGCCAGCAAAGCCAGGGAAAGCTCCTACAATGAGCAGTTCTTC,CASKARESSYNEQFF
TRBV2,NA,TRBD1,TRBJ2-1,TGTGCCAGCAGAGGACAGGGCTCCTACAATGAGCAGTTCTTC,CASRGQGSYNEQFF
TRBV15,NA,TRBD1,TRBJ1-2,TGTGCCACCAGCAGAGATCTCGGGACAGGGACCTATGGCTACACCTTC,CATSRDLGTGTYGYTF
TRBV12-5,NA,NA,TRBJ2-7,TGTGCTAGTGGTTTGGTACTGGGTCTTGGGCCGCTGGTGATCAACGAGCAGTACTTC,CASGLVLGLGPLVINEQYF
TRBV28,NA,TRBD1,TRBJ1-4,TGTGCCAGCAGCCCTCTTGGGACAGGGATCGGTAATGAAAAACTGTTTTTT,CASSPLGTGIGNEKLFF
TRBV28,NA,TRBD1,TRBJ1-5,TGTGCCAGCAGCCGGACAGGAGGCTATCAGCCCCAGCATTTT,CASSRTGGYQPQHF
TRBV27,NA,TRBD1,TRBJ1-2,TGTGCCAGCAGTCAGGGTACCGGGACAGTCGACTATGGCTACACCTTC,CASSQGTGTVDYGYTF
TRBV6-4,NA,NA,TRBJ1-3,TGTGCCAGCAGTGATTCGGGGGGCACTGGAAACACCATATATTTT,CASSDSGGTGNTIYF
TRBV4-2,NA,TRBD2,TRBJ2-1,TGTGCCAGCAGCCAAGCAGCTCGAACTAGCGGGACAAATGAGCAGTTCTTC,CASSQAARTSGTNEQFF
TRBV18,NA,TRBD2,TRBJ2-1,TGTGCCAGCTCACCTCTGACTAGCGGGGACTACAATGAGCAGTTCTTC,CASSPLTSGDYNEQFF
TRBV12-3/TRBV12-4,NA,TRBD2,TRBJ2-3,TGTGCCAGTCGCCTCGGGGGGAATACGCAGTATTTT,CASRLGGNTQYF
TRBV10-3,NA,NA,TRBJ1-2,TGTGCCACATCGGAGGGTACCTATGGCTACACCTTC,CATSEGTYGYTF
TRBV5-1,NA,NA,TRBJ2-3,TGCGCCAGCAGCCTGGGGGAGCGCACGCAGTATTTT,CASSLGERTQYF
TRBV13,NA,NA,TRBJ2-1,TGTGCCAGCAGCTTAGAACTAGGTGAGAATGAGCAGTTCTTC,CASSLELGENEQFF
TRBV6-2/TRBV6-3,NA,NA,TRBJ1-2,TGTGCCAGCAGTTACACAGGATTCTATGGCTACACCTTC,CASSYTGFYGYTF
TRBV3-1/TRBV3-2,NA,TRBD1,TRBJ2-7,TGTGCCAGCAGCCAAGTGGCCGGACAGGGGGTTATGGAGCAGTACTTC,CASSQVAGQGVMEQYF
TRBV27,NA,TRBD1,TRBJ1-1,TGTGCCAGCAGTTTAGCGGGACAGGTCCGGGGCACTGAAGCTTTCTTT,CASSLAGQVRGTEAFF
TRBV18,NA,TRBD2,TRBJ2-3,TGTGCCAGCTCAATGACTAGCGGAGATACGCAGTATTTT,CASSMTSGDTQYF
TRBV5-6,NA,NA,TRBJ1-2,TGTGCCAGCAGCTTTGCGGACAGAGCCTATGGCTACACCTTC,CASSFADRAYGYTF
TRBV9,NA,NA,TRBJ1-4,TGTGCCAGCAGCGTAGGAGGCGCTTCTGCTGAAAAACTGTTTTTT,CASSVGGASAEKLFF
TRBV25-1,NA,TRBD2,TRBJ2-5,TGTGCCAGCAGTGAATGGGGGGGAGCAAGAGAGACCCAGTACTTC,CASSEWGGARETQYF
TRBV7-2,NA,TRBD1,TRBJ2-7,TGTGCCAGCAGCCGGACGATAGGACAGGGGGCTGGTGAGCAGTACTTC,CASSRTIGQGAGEQYF
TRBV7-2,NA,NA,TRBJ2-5,TGTGCCAGCAGCCCCTGGACTTCCCTACAAGAGACCCAGTACTTC,CASSPWTSLQETQYF
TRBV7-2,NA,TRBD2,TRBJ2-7,TGTGCCAGCAGCCAGACTAGCGGGAGGGCCTCAAAGTACTTC,CASSQTSGRASKYF
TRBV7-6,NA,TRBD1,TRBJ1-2,TGTGCCAGCAGCAGGGGGACAGGGTCAAAGGACTATGGCTACACCTTC,CASSRGTGSKDYGYTF
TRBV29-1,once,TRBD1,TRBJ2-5,TGCAGCGTTGATTACCCAGGGGGAATGGAGACCCAGTACTTC,CSVDYPGGMETQYF
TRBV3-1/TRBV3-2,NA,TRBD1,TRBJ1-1,TGTGCCAGCAGCCCAAAGACAGGGACTGAAGCTTTCTTT,CASSPKTGTEAFF
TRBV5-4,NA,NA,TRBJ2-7,TGTGCCAGCAGCTTGGAGCCACTCCACGAGCAGTACTTC,CASSLEPLHEQYF
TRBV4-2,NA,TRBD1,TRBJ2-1,TGTGCCAGCAGCCAGGAGAGGACAGGGAGCTCCTACAATGAGCAGTTCTTC,CASSQERTGSSYNEQFF
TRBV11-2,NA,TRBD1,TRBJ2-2,TGTGCCAGCAGCTTGCCGGGACAGGGTTCGTTCACCGGGGAGCTGTTTTTT,CASSLPGQGSFTGELFF
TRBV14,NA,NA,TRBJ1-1,TGTGCCAGCAGCCAAGATTACAGGGCCAACACTGAAGCTTTCTTT,CASSQDYRANTEAFF
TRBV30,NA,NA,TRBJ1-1,TGTGCCTGGAGCGGGGATCGGACTGAAGCTTTCTTT,CAWSGDRTEAFF
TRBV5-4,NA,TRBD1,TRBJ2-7,TGTGCCAGCAGCACCCGGGACAGGGTATTCGAGCAGTACTTC,CASSTRDRVFEQYF
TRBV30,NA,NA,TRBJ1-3,TGTGCCTGGAGTCCCCTCGACAAGGCTGGAAACACCATATATTTT,CAWSPLDKAGNTIYF
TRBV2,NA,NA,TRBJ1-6,TGTGCCAGCAGTGTTTTGGACAGAGATTCACCCCTCCACTTT,CASSVLDRDSPLHF
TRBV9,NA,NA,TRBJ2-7,TGTGCCAGCAGCACATCGACGGGGAACGAGCAGTACTTC,CASSTSTGNEQYF
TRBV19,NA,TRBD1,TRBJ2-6,TGTGCCAGTAGTAGATGGACAGGGGGCTTTCTATCTGGGGCCAACGTCCTGACTTTC,CASSRWTGGFLSGANVLTF
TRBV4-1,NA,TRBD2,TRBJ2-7,TGCGCCAGCAGCCAAGGAGTTCGGCTAGCGGGAAACTACGAGCAGTACTTC,CASSQGVRLAGNYEQYF
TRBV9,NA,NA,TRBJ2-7,TGTGCCAGCAGCGGATCCCAGCGGGCGTTCTCGTACGAGCAGTACTTC,CASSGSQRAFSYEQYF
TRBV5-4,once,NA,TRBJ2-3,TGTGCCAGCAGCTTGGCGGGGGGCACAGATACGCAGTATTTT,CASSLAGGTDTQYF
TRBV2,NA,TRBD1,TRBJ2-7,TGTGCCAGCAGGTGGACAGGGGGTGATTCGTACGAGCAGTACTTC,CASRWTGGDSYEQYF
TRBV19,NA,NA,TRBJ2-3,TGTGCCAGTAGTATAGGCGGAGACGATACGCAGTATTTT,CASSIGGDDTQYF
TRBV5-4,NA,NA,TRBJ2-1,TGTGCCAGCAGCTTGGCCTCCCGGGGTCCCGGGTATGAGCAGTTCTTC,CASSLASRGPGYEQFF